The source of this T cell receptor beta chain is a study of T cell responses to AZD1222 COVID-19 vaccine. Study-wide points: Two AZD1222 doses significantly raised spike-specific TCR breadth and depth over controls.

This clone was seen a single time. What it recognizes is unknown. The method was immunoSEQ multiplex PCR; TCRdb's version includes in-frame clones alone and lacks a portion of them. Of 80,000 or so clones in the sample, 85% to 95% were seen once. Trimming cost V 8 bases and J 5 bases; bases outside gene matches: 6. In germline, CDR1 is MNHEY, CDR2 SVGAGI. The CDR3 runs 15 residues. This TCR was sampled from an adult in good health. J is TRBJ2-3 and V is TRBV6-5; the match to TRBD2 covers 14 bases. The source material was peripheral blood, sampled on day 0 of MenACWY control vaccination. In DNA form, the CDR3 reads TGTGCCAGCGGGGGACTAGCGGGAGCCATAGATACGCAGTATTTT. This translates into CASGGLAGAIDTQYF.